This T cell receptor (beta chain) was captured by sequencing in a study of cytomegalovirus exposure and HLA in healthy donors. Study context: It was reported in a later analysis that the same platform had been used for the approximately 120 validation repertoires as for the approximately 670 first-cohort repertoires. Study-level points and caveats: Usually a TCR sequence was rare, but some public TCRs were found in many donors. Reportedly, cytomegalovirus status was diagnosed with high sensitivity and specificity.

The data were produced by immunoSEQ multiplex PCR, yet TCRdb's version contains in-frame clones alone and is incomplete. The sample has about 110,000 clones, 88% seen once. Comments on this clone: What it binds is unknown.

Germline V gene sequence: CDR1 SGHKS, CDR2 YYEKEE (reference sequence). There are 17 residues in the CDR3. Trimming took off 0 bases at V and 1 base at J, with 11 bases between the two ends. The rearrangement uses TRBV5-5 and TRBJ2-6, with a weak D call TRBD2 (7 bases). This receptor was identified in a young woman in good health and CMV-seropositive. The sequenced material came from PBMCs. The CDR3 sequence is CASSLAGGPSGANVLTF. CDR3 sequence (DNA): TGTGCCAGCAGCTTGGCGGGGGGCCCGTCTGGGGCCAACGTCCTGACTTTC.